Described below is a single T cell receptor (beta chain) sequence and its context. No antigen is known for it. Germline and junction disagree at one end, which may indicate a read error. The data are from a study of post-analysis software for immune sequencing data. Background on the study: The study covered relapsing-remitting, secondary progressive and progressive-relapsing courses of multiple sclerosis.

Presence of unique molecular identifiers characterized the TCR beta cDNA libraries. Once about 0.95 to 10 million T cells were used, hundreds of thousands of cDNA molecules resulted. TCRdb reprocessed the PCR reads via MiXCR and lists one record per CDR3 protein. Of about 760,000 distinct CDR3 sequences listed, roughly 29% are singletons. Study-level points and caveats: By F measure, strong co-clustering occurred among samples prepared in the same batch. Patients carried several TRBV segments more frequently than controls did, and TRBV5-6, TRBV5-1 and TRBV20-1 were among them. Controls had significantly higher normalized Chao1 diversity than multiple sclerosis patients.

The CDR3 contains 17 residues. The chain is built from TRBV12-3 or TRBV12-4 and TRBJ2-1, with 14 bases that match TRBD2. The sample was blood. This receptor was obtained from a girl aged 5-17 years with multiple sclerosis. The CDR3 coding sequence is TGTGCCGGCAGGGGACTAGCGGGAGTCTACCAGTACAATGAGCAGTTCTTC. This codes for CAGRGLAGVYQYNEQFF.